One and the same sample provided the 3 T cell receptor beta chains below, sequenced in a study of blood T cells in healthy people across ages. The second PCR ran roughly 7 to 11 cycles with a sample-barcoded 5' primer and J-beta primers. TCRdb recomputed calls from the 5' RACE reads with MiXCR, one row per CDR3 protein. The table has around 940,000 distinct CDR3 sequences, just over 50% seen once. Specimen: blood. The receptors originated from a woman aged 55-70 years in good health.

The chain links TRBV12-3 or TRBV12-4 to TRBJ2-7, with D tentatively TRBD1 (5 bases). The V and J ends lost 7 bases and 0 bases respectively, with 13 bases between them. The CDR3 loop spans 14 amino acids. Here the CDR3 DNA reads TGTGCCAGCACCATCAGGGAAGGCTCCTACGAGCAGTACTTC. As protein: CASTIREGSYEQYF.

This clonotype was seen only a few times. The rearrangement joins TRBV29-1 to TRBJ1-2; no clear D. Germline lookup yields CDR1 SQVTM and CDR2 ANQGSEA. The CDR3 is 12 amino acids. Trimming left V 0 bases short and J 4 bases short, with 6 bases between. The CDR3 DNA follows: TGCAGCGTTGAAGACCGGAGCTATGGCTACACCTTC. Translating gives CSVEDRSYGYTF.

This chain joins TRBV5-6 and TRBJ2-1; no clear D gene. Trimming removed 0 bases from V and 5 bases from J, with 9 bases in between. Germline values: CDR1 SGHDT, CDR2 YYEEEE. The CDR3 extends over 14 amino acids. The CDR3 DNA reads TGTGCCAGCAGCTTGGCTTCATCTCACAATGAGCAGTTCTTC. Protein product: CASSLASSHNEQFF.